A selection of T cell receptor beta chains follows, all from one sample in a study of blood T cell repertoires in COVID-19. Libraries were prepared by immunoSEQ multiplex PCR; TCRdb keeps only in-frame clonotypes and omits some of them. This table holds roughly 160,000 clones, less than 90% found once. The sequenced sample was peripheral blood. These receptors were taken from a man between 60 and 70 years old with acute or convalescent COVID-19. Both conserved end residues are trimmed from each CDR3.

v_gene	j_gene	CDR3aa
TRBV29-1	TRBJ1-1	SAGQVVGTEAF
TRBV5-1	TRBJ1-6	ASSPTGNSPLH
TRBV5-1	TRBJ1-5	ASSPGSSNQPQH
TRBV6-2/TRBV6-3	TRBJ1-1	ASSRNLGTGSTEAF
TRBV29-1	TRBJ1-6	SVADSLWSPLH
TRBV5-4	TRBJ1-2	ASSFGTGVSWGYT
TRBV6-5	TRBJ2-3	ASILGLGDTQY
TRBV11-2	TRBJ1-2	ASSADSSLSYGYT
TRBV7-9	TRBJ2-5	ASSLEQGPYYQETQY
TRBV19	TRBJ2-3	ASSILRQGTDTQY
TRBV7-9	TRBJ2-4	ASSTPEGGRAKNIQY
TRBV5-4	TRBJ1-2	ASNADRFYGYT
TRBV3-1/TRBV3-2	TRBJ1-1	ASSQDTGWDEAF
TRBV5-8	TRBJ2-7	ASSTDRGRELEQY
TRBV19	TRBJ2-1	ASSIGLGERGLYNEQF
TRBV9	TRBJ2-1	ASSVRSLNEQF
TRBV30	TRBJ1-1	AWSVKSTGIAF
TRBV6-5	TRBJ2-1	ASSMSPSSYNEQF
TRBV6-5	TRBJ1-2	ASSPLSGYGYT
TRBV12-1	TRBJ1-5	ASKSGRGILCESNQPQH
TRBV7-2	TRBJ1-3	ATRGFGGNTIY
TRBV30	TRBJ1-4	AWSVGLRGNEKLF
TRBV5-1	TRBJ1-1	ASSRETGAEAF
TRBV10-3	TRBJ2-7	AISGSGTSGRRNYEQY
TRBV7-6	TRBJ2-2	ASSEGQGNTGELF
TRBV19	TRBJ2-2	ASLGGFGGELF
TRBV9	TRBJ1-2	ASSVEGQHYGYT
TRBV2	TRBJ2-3	ASNYRGDTDTQY
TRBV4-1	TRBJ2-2	ASSPRDTGELF
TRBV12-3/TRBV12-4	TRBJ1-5	ACRAGGNQPQH
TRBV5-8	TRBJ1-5	ASSQPAPTDNQPQH
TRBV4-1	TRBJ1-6	ASSLRDRDSPLH
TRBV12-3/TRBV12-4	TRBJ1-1	ASSRNRGTEAF
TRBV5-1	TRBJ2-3	ASSGDRGTDTQY
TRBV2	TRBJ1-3	ASTGTRGAGNTIY
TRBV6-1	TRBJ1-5	ASSEQGGANNQPQH
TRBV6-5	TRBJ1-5	ASSGQGIGQPQH
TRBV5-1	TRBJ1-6	ASSAGTPGDSPLH
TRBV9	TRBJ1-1	ASSVGFAGTEAF
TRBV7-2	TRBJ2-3	ASSPRTGEGTQY
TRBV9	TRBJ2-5	ASSVGTGAGETQY
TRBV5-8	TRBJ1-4	ASSRYRENGKLF
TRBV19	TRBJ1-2	ASSMVESGYT
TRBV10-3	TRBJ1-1	AISGGTVNTEAF
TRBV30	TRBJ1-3	AWRTGSSGNTIY
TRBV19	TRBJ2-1	ASSTRPAGAGDEQF
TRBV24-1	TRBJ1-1	ATRAPGGTTEAF
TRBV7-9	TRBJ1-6	ASSLLGGVYNSPLH
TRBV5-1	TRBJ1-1	ASSPRQGSDTEAF
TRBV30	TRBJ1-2	AWSTGLGGYT
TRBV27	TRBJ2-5	ASSRTSGSKETQY
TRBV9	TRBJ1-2	ASSVGANYGYT
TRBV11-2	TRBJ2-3	ASGFGGASTDTQY